Sequencing of this T cell receptor (beta chain) was carried out in a study of read filtering for tumor transcriptome and immune sequencing. From 300 to 400 ng of RNA, a library with molecular barcoded alpha/delta and beta/gamma adaptors was made. TCRdb re-called the reads through MiXCR, storing one row per CDR3 protein. This sample has 30,000 to 45,000 distinct CDR3 sequences; roughly an eighth occur once, and the top ten carry more than 35%. Regarding this clonotype: A single base separates this from a much larger clone, so it may be a read error.

Germline-derived CDR1 and CDR2 are SGDLS and YYNGEE. This CDR3 contains 15 residues. Trimming left V 4 bases short and J 5 bases short, with 18 bases between. The clonotype was recovered from a donor over 35 with multiple myeloma. Sequenced material: a population of CD138-negative cells sorted from bone marrow. The rearrangement joins TRBV9 to TRBJ1-1; D possibly corresponds to TRBD1 (5 bases). DNA of the CDR3: TGTGCCAGCAGCCCCGCCGGGGGGAGAGTAACTGAAGCTTTCTTT. Encoded protein: CASSPAGGRVTEAFF.